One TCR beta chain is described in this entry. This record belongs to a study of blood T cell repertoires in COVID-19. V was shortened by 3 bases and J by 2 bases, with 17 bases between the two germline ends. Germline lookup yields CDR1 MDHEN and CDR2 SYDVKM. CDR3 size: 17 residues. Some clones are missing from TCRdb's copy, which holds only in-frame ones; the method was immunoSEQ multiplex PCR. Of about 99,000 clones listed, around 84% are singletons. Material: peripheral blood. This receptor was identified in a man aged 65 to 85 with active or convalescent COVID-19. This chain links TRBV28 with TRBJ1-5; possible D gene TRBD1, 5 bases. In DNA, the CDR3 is TGTGCCAGCAGTTTGAGACCAACCCCGGGGGGCAATCAGCCCCAGCATTTT. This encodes CASSLRPTPGGNQPQHF. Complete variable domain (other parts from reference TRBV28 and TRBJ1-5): DVKVTQSSRYLVKRTGEKVFLECVQDMDHENMFWYRQDPGLGLRLIYFSYDVKMKEKGDIPEGYSVSREKKERFSLILESASTNQTSMYLCASSLRPTPGGNQPQHFGDGTRLSIL.